These 14 T cell receptor beta chains came from one sample sequenced in a study of graft-versus-host responses after intestinal transplantation. The data were produced by immunoSEQ multiplex PCR, yet TCRdb's version contains in-frame clones alone and is incomplete. This repertoire shows about 13,000 clones, roughly two fifths found once; its top ten account for 1.1%. This material consisted of alloreactive CD4+ T cells from a mixed lymphocyte reaction culture, taken before intestinal transplant. Sample subset: CFSE-low proliferating T cells sorted from roughly six-day pre-transplant mixed lymphocyte reaction (GvH or HvG direction). Receptors were obtained from a human patient who received an intestinal transplant.

This clone was seen a handful of times. V gene TRBV5-1 combines with J gene TRBJ2-2; TRBD2 aligns across 9 bases. The J segment lost 7 bases and the V segment lost 0 bases, leaving 7 bases of the junction unmatched. The CDR3 runs to 16 residues. From germline, CDR1 is SGHRS and CDR2 YFSETQ. The CDR3 region has the DNA TGCGCCAGCAGCTTGGATCAGCGGGGGGCGAGCGGGGAGCTGTTTTTT. Translated: CASSLDQRGASGELFF.

This clone is labeled as medium-sized. The chain joins TRBV6-1 to TRBJ2-1; 7 nucleotides align to TRBD1. After removal of 2 bases from V and 3 bases from J, the junction contained 10 bases not matched to a gene. CDR3 length: 17 amino acids. Germline CDR1 and CDR2: MNHNS and SASEGT. CDR3 in DNA: TGTGCCAGCAGTGAACCTACAGGGGTAGGGAACTACAATGAGCAGTTCTTC. This encodes CASSEPTGVGNYNEQFF.

This clone was seen more than once but under ten times. The J gene is TRBJ1-5, the V gene TRBV6-6; TRBD1 might be the D (5 bases). The germline CDR1 and CDR2 sequences are MNHNY and SVGAGI (reference sequence). V gave up 6 bases and J gave up 3 bases, with 12 bases separating them. This CDR3 has 14 amino acids. CDR3 amino acids: CASRQTAINQPQHF. CDR3 DNA sequence: TGTGCCAGCAGGCAGACAGCTATCAATCAGCCCCAGCATTTT.

To note about this clone: The junction differs from germline at one of its ends, possibly a read error. The sample carries other DNA sequences with the same CDR3. The rearrangement joins TRBV27 to TRBJ1-6, with D uncertain. Germline loops: CDR1 MNHEY, CDR2 SMNVEV (reference sequence). The CDR3 consists of 12 residues. The CDR3 sequence is CASSFINSPLHF. In DNA, the CDR3 is TGTGCCAGCAGTTTTATTAATTCCCCCCTCCACTTT.

This clone has a single count. This chain connects TRBV19 to TRBJ2-4; D is uncertain. The CDR3 is made up of 14 amino acids. With 1 base removed from V and 10 bases from J, the gap between germline ends came to 14 bases. Germline V lookup: CDR1 LNHDA, CDR2 SQIVND (reference sequence). CDR3: CASSIVPSPLIQYF. The CDR3 nucleotides are TGTGCCAGTAGTATAGTTCCGTCCCCCCTGATTCAGTACTTC. Using reference TRBV19 and TRBJ2-4 for the parts outside the CDR3, the full variable domain is DGGITQSPKYLFRKEGQNVTLSCEQNLNHDAMYWYRQDPGQGLRLIYYSQIVNDFQKGDIAEGYSVSREKKESFPLTVTSAQKNPTAFYLCASSIVPSPLIQYFGAGTRLSVL.

The chain employs TRBV6-7 and TRBJ2-1; maybe TRBD1 (7 bases). TRBV6-7 is designated an ORF whose function remains uncertain. Between the trimmed V and J ends, which lost 3 bases and 4 bases, there was a span of 28 bases. CDR3 length equals 20 residues. CDR3 nucleotide sequence: TGTGCCAGCAGTTATGCCTCGAGGGGGACAGCCGAGGAGGGTTACAATGAGCAGTTCTTC. Residues: CASSYASRGTAEEGYNEQFF.

V is TRBV6-6 and J is TRBJ1-5, with D maybe TRBD1 (5 bases). Germline V gene data show CDR1 as MNHNY and CDR2 as SVGAGI (reference sequence). The CDR3 runs 15 residues. Trimming took off 2 bases at V and 0 bases at J, with 8 bases between the two ends. CDR3 protein: CASSYDRYSNQPQHF. The CDR3 DNA reads as TGTGCCAGCAGTTACGACAGATATAGCAATCAGCCCCAGCATTTT.

By frequency in the sample, this clone is medium-sized. The chain couples TRBV19 to TRBJ1-2; 7 bases fit TRBD1. Looked up from germline, CDR1 is LNHDA and CDR2 is SQIVND (reference sequence). The V and J ends lost 5 bases and 4 bases, in that order; junction bases with no gene match: 7. This CDR3 contains 14 residues. The CDR3 region is CASSLTGTFYGYTF. DNA for the CDR3: TGTGCCAGTAGTTTGACAGGGACCTTCTATGGCTACACCTTC.

This clone occurred a few times. The chain links TRBV7-2 to TRBJ2-2; TRBD1 aligns across 11 bases. The CDR3 has 15 residues. Germline CDR1 and CDR2: SGHTA and FQGNSA. The J segment lost 9 bases and the V segment lost 7 bases, leaving 10 bases of the junction unmatched. The CDR3, as DNA: TGTGCCAGCACACCCCGGGACAGGGGGTTGAGGGAGCTGTTTTTT. This translates into CASTPRDRGLRELFF.

The chain is built from TRBV10-2 and TRBJ2-3, with 13 bases fitting TRBD2. The CDR3 runs to 17 residues. The J segment lost 2 bases and the V segment lost 6 bases, leaving 8 bases of the junction unmatched. Germline V gene sequence: CDR1 WSHSY, CDR2 SAAADI. This CDR3 is CASRAVGTSGNTDTQYF. Written as DNA, the CDR3 is TGCGCCAGCAGGGCGGTGGGGACTAGCGGGAACACAGATACGCAGTATTTT.

J is TRBJ2-1 and V is TRBV30; D is unresolved. V was clipped by 0 bases and J by 9 bases, with 18 bases between them. Germline assignment: CDR1 GTSNPN and CDR2 SVGIG (reference sequence). The CDR3 extends over 15 amino acids. The CDR3 protein is CAWSVPGAGFGEQFF. In DNA, the CDR3 is TGTGCCTGGAGTGTACCGGGTGCCGGATTTGGTGAGCAGTTCTTC. Full variable domain (rest looked up from reference TRBV30 and TRBJ2-1): SQTIHQWPATLVQPVGSPLSLECTVEGTSNPNLYWYRQAAGRGLQLLFYSVGIGQISSEVPQNLSASRPQDRQFILSSKKLLLSDSGFYLCAWSVPGAGFGEQFFGPGTRLTVL.

The chain combines TRBV5-1 with TRBJ1-6; D is unresolved. The CDR3 spans 15 residues. Germline CDR1 SGHRS, CDR2 YFSETQ. V lost 4 bases to trimming and J lost 9 bases, with 17 bases between them. The CDR3 sequence: CASSLENSLISPLHF. The DNA for the CDR3 is TGCGCCAGCAGCCTGGAGAACAGCTTGATTTCACCCCTCCACTTT.

The chain couples TRBV30 to TRBJ2-1; TRBD2 is a possible D gene (6 bases). Per germline, CDR1 GTSNPN and CDR2 SVGIG (reference sequence). The V end was cut by 5 bases, the J end by 4 bases, with 12 bases between. The CDR3 covers 13 residues. CDR3 region: CAWSIGGYNEQFF. The CDR3 coding sequence is TGTGCCTGGTCTATCGGGGGATACAATGAGCAGTTCTTC.

Written as DNA, the CDR3 is TGTGCCAGTAGTATACAGGGGAACTATGGCTACACCTTC. This translates into CASSIQGNYGYTF. The rearrangement joins TRBV19 to TRBJ1-2; maybe TRBD1 (6 bases). With 2 bases removed from V and 2 bases from J, the gap between germline ends came to 6 bases. There are 13 residues in the CDR3. Germline values: CDR1 LNHDA, CDR2 SQIVND (reference sequence). Filled out from reference TRBV19 and TRBJ1-2, the complete variable domain reads DGGITQSPKYLFRKEGQNVTLSCEQNLNHDAMYWYRQDPGQGLRLIYYSQIVNDFQKGDIAEGYSVSREKKESFPLTVTSAQKNPTAFYLCASSIQGNYGYTFGSGTRLTVV.